The 24 T cell receptor beta chains presented below share a single source sample, sequenced in a study of shared clonotypes between healthy human individuals. This table comes from immunoSEQ multiplex PCR, and its TCRdb copy is limited to in-frame clones, with some not included. The sample lists fewer than 3 million clones, 92% occurring once. Sequencing was done on a sample of naive CD4+ T cells from PBMCs. Indicated subset: CD45RA+ positively selected. The source of these receptors is a man in his late teens or twenties in good health. Some clones in this sample may be carry-over from other donors' samples.

In this sample, this clone turned up once. J is TRBJ2-5 and V is TRBV7-3; 9 positions match TRBD2. V shed 1 base, J shed 5 bases, and the junction held 5 bases outside the gene matches. Germline CDR1 is SGHTA and CDR2 is FQGTGA. This CDR3 is 15 amino acids long. The CDR3 sequence is CASSLRASGTETQYF. In DNA, the CDR3 is TGTGCCAGCAGCTTAAGGGCTAGCGGGACGGAGACCCAGTACTTC.

V is TRBV11-3 and J is TRBJ2-3, with TRBD2 identical over 7 bases. The V gene's germline CDR1 is SGHNT and CDR2 YENEEA. CDR3 size: 13 residues. V lost 3 bases to trimming and J lost 5 bases; unmatched junction nucleotides: 2. CDR3 DNA: TGTGCCAGCAGCTTTTTAGCGGGAGATACGCAGTATTTT. It yields the protein CASSFLAGDTQYF.

The genes are TRBV7-9 and TRBJ1-2; D gene unclear. Germline assignment: CDR1 SEHNR and CDR2 FQNEAQ (reference sequence). The CDR3 covers 11 residues. V was trimmed by 6 bases and J by 8 bases, leaving 10 bases between them. In nucleotides, the CDR3 is TGTGCCAGCAGTTATATTGGAGGCTACACCTTC. Translating gives CASSYIGGYTF.

This clone occurred once. The V gene is TRBV25-1, the J gene TRBJ2-5; D possibly corresponds to TRBD2 (5 bases). CDR1 and CDR2 (germline): MGHDK, SYGVNS. V gave up 6 bases and J gave up 7 bases, with 9 bases separating them. The CDR3 consists of 11 residues. The CDR3 loop is CASREAATQYF. The CDR3 nucleotides read TGTGCCAGCAGGGAAGCGGCGACCCAGTACTTC.

The chain combines TRBV9 with TRBJ2-1; 10 bases align to TRBD2. Germline V CDR1 and CDR2: SGDLS, YYNGEE. The ends lost 0 bases at V and 4 bases at J; junction bases unmatched: 7. The CDR3 consists of 17 residues. The CDR3 DNA follows: TGTGCCAGCAGCGTAGGCCCTGCACTAGCGGGATACAATGAGCAGTTCTTC. Its protein is CASSVGPALAGYNEQFF.

About this clone itself: This same CDR3 is encoded by further DNA sequences in the sample. The chain has TRBV5-1 and TRBJ1-2; TRBD1 is a possible D gene (6 bases). Trimming pared 3 bases from V and 3 bases from J, leaving 9 bases between. The CDR3 loop spans 13 amino acids. The germline gives CDR1 SGHRS, CDR2 YFSETQ. The CDR3 DNA follows: TGCGCCAGCAGCTCGACAGGTGACTATGGCTACACCTTC. Encoded protein: CASSSTGDYGYTF.

The chain uses TRBV28 and TRBJ2-1; 7 bases map to TRBD1. This CDR3 region has 17 residues. Germline lookup yields CDR1 MDHEN and CDR2 SYDVKM. With V trimmed by 5 bases and J by 2 bases, 12 bases remained unmatched. For the CDR3, the DNA is TGTGCCAGCAGTCCCTCCCCACGCAGGGGGACCTACAATGAGCAGTTCTTC. It encodes CASSPSPRRGTYNEQFF.

J is TRBJ1-2 and V is TRBV25-1, with D unclear. CDR1 is MGHDK and CDR2 is SYGVNS in the germline V gene. The CDR3 spans 12 residues. Trimming cost V 6 bases and J 1 base, with 6 bases left between them. CDR3 in amino acids: CASRARNYGYTF. In DNA form, the CDR3 reads TGTGCCAGCAGGGCCCGTAACTATGGCTACACCTTC.

This clone has more than one count but fewer than ten. The same CDR3 is also encoded by other DNA sequences in this sample. The V call is TRBV7-9, the J call TRBJ1-2; TRBD1 aligns across 8 bases. Losses at the gene ends were 5 bases for V and 6 bases for J; bases not matched to a gene: 8. Germline V gene sequence: CDR1 SEHNR, CDR2 FQNEAQ (reference sequence). CDR3 length: 14 residues. CDR3 protein: CASSLGQGLNGYTF. The CDR3 nucleotides are TGTGCCAGCAGCCTAGGACAGGGTCTCAATGGCTACACCTTC.

This chain's CDR3 is CASSLNRGATNEKLFF. CDR3 DNA: TGTGCCAGCTCGCTCAACAGGGGCGCAACTAATGAAAAACTGTTTTTT. The gene calls are TRBV18 and TRBJ1-4, with 7 bases that match TRBD1. Germline V lookup: CDR1 KGHSH, CDR2 LQKENI. The CDR3 has 16 amino acids. V lost 6 bases, J lost 0 bases, and 7 bases stayed unmatched.

This clone was counted a single time. The gene calls are TRBV15 and TRBJ1-3; unclear D gene. Deletions cut 1 base from V and 0 bases from J, with 7 bases between. The length of the CDR3 is 15 residues. Germline loops: CDR1 LNHNV, CDR2 YYDKDF (reference sequence). CDR3: CATSRGTSSGNTIYF. The CDR3 nucleotides are TGTGCCACCAGCAGAGGGACGAGCTCTGGAAACACCATATATTTT.

J is TRBJ2-3 and V is TRBV28, with D perhaps TRBD2 (6 bases). The CDR3 length is 19 residues. Germline CDR1 MDHEN, CDR2 SYDVKM. V gave up 2 bases and J gave up 1 base, with 22 bases separating them. CDR3 nucleotides: TGTGCCAGCAGTTTAGGGGGTAGCGGTCCCGGCGGGGGCACAGATACGCAGTATTTT. Protein: CASSLGGSGPGGGTDTQYF.

Remarks on this clone: Distinct nucleotide sequences in the sample also encode this CDR3. The rearrangement links TRBV7-2 to TRBJ2-1; D remains unclear. Germline values: CDR1 SGHTA, CDR2 FQGNSA. The CDR3 is 12 residues long. The ends were cut back, 3 bases at V and 3 bases at J, with 3 bases in the middle. CDR3 nucleotide sequence: TGTGCCAGCAGCTTCGGCTACAATGAGCAGTTCTTC. Amino acid sequence: CASSFGYNEQFF.

Details on this clone: Other DNA sequences of this sample code for an identical CDR3. This chain connects TRBV18 to TRBJ1-4, with TRBD1 identical over 10 bases. The germline CDR1 and CDR2 sequences are KGHSH and LQKENI. V shed 6 bases and J 5 bases; nucleotides not matched to a gene: 3. This CDR3 spans 14 amino acids. The CDR3 bases are TGTGCCAGCTCGCCGGACAGGGGGAATGAAAAACTGTTTTTT. Amino acid sequence: CASSPDRGNEKLFF.

CDR3 sequence: CASSLERGRVYEQYF. The CDR3 nucleotides read TGCGCCAGCAGCTTGGAACGCGGGAGGGTTTACGAGCAGTACTTC. The chain links TRBV5-1 to TRBJ2-7; TRBD2 agrees at 9 bases. The V gene end was trimmed by 0 bases and the J gene end by 4 bases; junction bases not matched to a gene: 5. CDR3 length equals 15 residues. Germline V CDR1 and CDR2: SGHRS, YFSETQ. The complete variable domain, with remaining parts taken from reference TRBV5-1 and TRBJ2-7, reads KAGVTQTPRYLIKTRGQQVTLSCSPISGHRSVSWYQQTPGQGLQFLFEYFSETQRNKGNFPGRFSGRQFSNSRSEMNVSTLELGDSALYLCASSLERGRVYEQYFGPGTRLTVT.

V and J are TRBV4-3 and TRBJ2-2; 11 bases line up with TRBD2. Unmatched junction bases numbered 9, after V lost 4 bases and J lost 2 bases. The CDR3 is 18 amino acids. Looked up from germline, CDR1 is LGHNA and CDR2 is YSLEER. CDR3 sequence (DNA): TGCGCCAGCAGCCGAGGACTAGCGGGCTATCTAAACACCGGGGAGCTGTTTTTT. Protein sequence: CASSRGLAGYLNTGELFF.

The chain combines TRBV10-3 with TRBJ2-2; the D gene could be TRBD1 or TRBD2 (5 bases each). V shed 8 bases and J shed 0 bases, with 10 bases lying between them. This CDR3 is built from 14 residues. Germline-derived CDR1 and CDR2 are ENHRY and SYGVKD. The CDR3 reads CAIGGRSNTGELFF. CDR3 bases: TGTGCCATCGGGGGAAGATCGAACACCGGGGAGCTGTTTTTT.

This clone is a singleton in its sample. This specimen includes other DNA sequences encoding the same CDR3. This sequence joins TRBV9 and TRBJ2-5, with D perhaps given as TRBD1 or TRBD2 (6 bases each). The germline V and J ends were trimmed by 0 bases and 2 bases, with 8 bases remaining between them. This CDR3 is 14 amino acids long. In germline, CDR1 is SGDLS, CDR2 YYNGEE. In nucleotides, the CDR3 is TGTGCCAGCAGCGTAGCGGGGGCTCAAGAGACCCAGTACTTC. This translates into CASSVAGAQETQYF.

The chain joins TRBV7-9 to TRBJ2-4; a possible D gene is TRBD1 (5 bases). Per germline, CDR1 SEHNR and CDR2 FQNEAQ (reference sequence). The CDR3 is 14 residues long. Trimming removed 6 bases from V and 8 bases from J, with 17 bases in between. The DNA of the CDR3 is TGTGCCAGCAGACAACTCCAGGGTAATGACATTCAGTACTTC. Translated, it gives CASRQLQGNDIQYF.

This clone was recorded once. The V and J genes are TRBV6-1 and TRBJ2-1; D uncertain. The CDR3 runs to 14 residues. Germline assignment: CDR1 MNHNS and CDR2 SASEGT. Trimming stripped 8 bases from V and 5 bases from J, with 16 bases between. The DNA of the CDR3 is TGTGCCAGCGGCGGACCCAGCCCCAACAATGAGCAGTTCTTC. It is translated as CASGGPSPNNEQFF.

Of note for this clone: Other DNA sequences in the sample encode the same CDR3. The CDR3 here is CASSRDRGSYNEQFF. The CDR3 DNA reads as TGTGCCAGCAGCAGAGACAGGGGCTCCTACAATGAGCAGTTCTTC. The rearrangement links TRBV7-7 to TRBJ2-1, with 8 positions matching TRBD1. Germline V CDR1 and CDR2: SSHAT, FNYEAQ (reference sequence). The CDR3 runs 15 residues. Unmatched junction bases numbered 3, after V lost 5 bases and J lost 0 bases.

The genes are TRBV6-1 and TRBJ2-2; 8 bases match TRBD1. J was trimmed by 3 bases and V by 7 bases; bases with no gene match: 7. The CDR3 extends over 15 amino acids. The germline CDR1 and CDR2 sequences are MNHNS and SASEGT. CDR3 in amino acids: CASTRGQGYTGELFF. In nucleotides, the CDR3 is TGTGCCAGCACAAGAGGACAGGGTTACACCGGGGAGCTGTTTTTT.

V and J are TRBV6-6 and TRBJ2-7, with 7 nucleotides matching TRBD1. In germline, CDR1 is MNHNY, CDR2 SVGAGI (reference sequence). The CDR3 covers 14 residues. The V segment lost 2 bases and the J segment 7 bases; nucleotides outside the gene matches: 8. The CDR3 spells CASSYGTALREQYF. CDR3 nucleotides: TGTGCCAGCAGTTACGGGACAGCGCTACGGGAGCAGTACTTC.

The rearrangement joins TRBV27 to TRBJ1-3; D call uncertain. The ends were cut back, 4 bases at V and 4 bases at J, with 11 bases in the middle. The CDR3 covers 14 residues. Per the germline V gene, CDR1 is MNHEY and CDR2 is SMNVEV (reference sequence). The CDR3 region has the DNA TGTGCCAGCAGTTCAATGGCTGTGGGAAACACCATATATTTT. Its protein is CASSSMAVGNTIYF.